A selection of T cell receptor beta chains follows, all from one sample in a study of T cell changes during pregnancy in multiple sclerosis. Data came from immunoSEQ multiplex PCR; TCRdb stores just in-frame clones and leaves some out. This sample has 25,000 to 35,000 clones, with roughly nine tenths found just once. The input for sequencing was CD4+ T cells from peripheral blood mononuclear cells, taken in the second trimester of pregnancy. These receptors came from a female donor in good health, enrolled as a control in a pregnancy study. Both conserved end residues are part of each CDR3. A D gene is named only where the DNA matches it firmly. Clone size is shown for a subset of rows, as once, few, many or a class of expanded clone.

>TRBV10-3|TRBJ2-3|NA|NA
TGTGCCATGAAGGGCGGGACAGACACAGATACGCAGTATTTT
CAMKGGTDTDTQYF
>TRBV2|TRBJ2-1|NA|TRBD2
TGTGCCAGCCGAACCTTAGCGGGAGCTCGGAATGAGCAGTTCTTC
CASRTLAGARNEQFF
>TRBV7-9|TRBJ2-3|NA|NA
TGTGCCAGCAGCTTCCGACTCACAGATACGCAGTATTTT
CASSFRLTDTQYF
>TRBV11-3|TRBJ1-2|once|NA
TGTGCCAGCAGCTTAGATTCTACAGGAATCTATGGCTACACCTTC
CASSLDSTGIYGYTF
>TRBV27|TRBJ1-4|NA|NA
TGTGCCAGCAGTCAAAACGGGGGAACTAATGAAAAACTGTTTTTT
CASSQNGGTNEKLFF
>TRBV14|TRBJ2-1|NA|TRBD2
TGTGCCAGCAGCCCCTTAGCGGGGACTGCGTACAATGAGCAGTTCTTC
CASSPLAGTAYNEQFF
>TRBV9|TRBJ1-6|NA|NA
TGTGCCAGCAGCGAGCGACCTCTCGCCACCTATAATTCACCCCTCCACTTT
CASSERPLATYNSPLHF
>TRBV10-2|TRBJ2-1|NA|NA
TGCGCCAGCAGCGCCCTCAGCGGCGGCAGGGGTGAGCAGTTCTTC
CASSALSGGRGEQFF
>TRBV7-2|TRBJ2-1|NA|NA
TGTGCCAGCAGCTTAGGTCAACGCGGCGATGAGCAGTTCTTC
CASSLGQRGDEQFF
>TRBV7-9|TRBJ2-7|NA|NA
TGTGCCAGCAGCCAAGCTCCCGAAATCTACGAGCAGTACTTC
CASSQAPEIYEQYF
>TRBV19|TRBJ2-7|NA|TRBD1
TGTGCCAGCAGTGACCTCCGGGACAGGGGTAGGGAGCAGTACTTC
CASSDLRDRGREQYF